This is a list of T cell receptor beta chains from one sample in a study of blood T cell repertoires in COVID-19. TCRdb keeps only in-frame clones here, not all; method: immunoSEQ multiplex PCR. There are fewer than 200,000 clones in the sample; 84% occur only once, and 9.5% to 13% lies in the top ten. Sequencing was performed on peripheral blood. These TCRs come from a man aged 65 to 85 with active or convalescent COVID-19. CDR3s include the opening cysteine and the closing phenylalanine or tryptophan. A D gene is named only where the DNA matches it firmly. Where a row states a size, it is once, few, many or the class of an expanded clone; other rows omit it.

D,V,size,J,CDR3,DNA
-,TRBV18,once,TRBJ1-5,CASSPGRESQPQHF,TGTGCCAGCTCACCGGGTAGGGAGAGTCAGCCCCAGCATTTT
TRBD2,TRBV3-1/TRBV3-2,-,TRBJ2-3,CASSPLGRAGEDTQYF,TGTGCCAGCAGCCCCCTCGGGAGGGCGGGAGAGGATACGCAGTATTTT
TRBD1,TRBV6-2/TRBV6-3,few,TRBJ1-2,CASSGTGSLYGYTF,TGTGCCAGCAGTGGGACAGGGAGTCTCTATGGCTACACCTTC
TRBD2,TRBV19,once,TRBJ2-1,CASSWSGTPNTEQFF,TGTGCCAGTAGTTGGAGCGGGACCCCCAATACTGAGCAGTTCTTC
TRBD1,TRBV15,-,TRBJ2-7,CATSPRRDRGPYEQYF,TGTGCCACCAGCCCGCGAAGGGACAGGGGACCCTACGAGCAGTACTTC
-,TRBV15,few,TRBJ2-1,CATSRRDYNEQFF,TGTGCCACCAGCAGACGGGACTACAATGAGCAGTTCTTC
-,TRBV11-2,-,TRBJ1-3,CASSSRGVGGPGNTIYF,TGTGCCAGCAGCTCACGAGGGGTGGGAGGTCCAGGAAACACCATATATTTT
-,TRBV19,-,TRBJ2-1,CASSIGRRASYNEQFF,TGTGCCAGTAGTATCGGTCGGCGGGCATCGTACAATGAGCAGTTCTTC
-,TRBV2,-,TRBJ1-5,CASSGQISNQPQHF,TGTGCCAGCAGCGGACAGATTAGCAATCAGCCCCAGCATTTT
-,TRBV18,-,TRBJ2-1,CASSPPQGTSLADEQFF,TGTGCCAGCTCACCACCGCAAGGGACTTCCCTCGCGGATGAGCAGTTCTTC
TRBD1,TRBV5-4,-,TRBJ1-2,CASSLWDRGHVYGYTF,TGTGCCAGCAGCTTATGGGACAGGGGGCACGTCTATGGCTACACCTTC
TRBD1,TRBV6-5,-,TRBJ1-6,CASSRGQNNSPLHF,TGTGCCAGCAGCCGGGGACAGAATAATTCACCCCTCCACTTT
TRBD2,TRBV5-1,once,TRBJ2-3,CASSLMRRGGTDTQYF,TGCGCCAGCAGCTTGATGCGGCGGGGGGGCACAGATACGCAGTATTTT
-,TRBV7-2,-,TRBJ1-4,CASSPRRGSTNEKLFF,TGTGCCAGCAGCCCCCGGAGGGGAAGTACTAATGAAAAACTGTTTTTT
TRBD1,TRBV6-5,few,TRBJ1-4,CASSTTGLSEKLFF,TGTGCCAGCAGTACGACAGGGTTGTCTGAAAAACTGTTTTTT
TRBD1,TRBV14,-,TRBJ1-2,CASSRAQGQVYGYTF,TGTGCCAGCAGCCGGGCACAGGGACAGGTCTATGGCTACACCTTC
-,TRBV6-5,once,TRBJ2-2,CASSYFVTEHTGELFF,TGTGCCAGCAGTTACTTCGTCACAGAACACACCGGGGAGCTGTTTTTT
TRBD2,TRBV7-9,-,TRBJ2-7,CASSRVLAGNSYEQYF,TGTGCCAGCAGTCGGGTCTTAGCGGGTAATTCCTACGAGCAGTACTTC
TRBD1,TRBV7-2,-,TRBJ1-2,CASSFRDRDNYGYTF,TGTGCCAGCAGCTTCCGGGACAGGGACAACTATGGCTACACCTTC
-,TRBV6-6,-,TRBJ2-1,CASSPPLFF,TGTGCCAGCAGTCCCCCTTTATTCTTC